This T cell receptor (beta chain) came from a study of T cell responses to AZD1222 COVID-19 vaccine. Findings and limits, study-wide: Spike-specific TCRs gained breadth and depth after people received two AZD1222 doses. Reports indicate that nearly half of spike-specific TCRs are directed at unmutated variant regions. Only a handful of individuals given AZD1222 were seropositive at baseline.

CDR3 length equals 12 residues. Trimming cost V 2 bases and J 9 bases, with 8 bases left between them. CDR1 MNHNY and CDR2 SVGAGI come from the germline V gene (reference sequence). For this clone: Its antigen is currently unknown.

The table came from immunoSEQ multiplex PCR; TCRdb's copy has only in-frame clones and leaves some out. The sample carries about 82,000 clones, approximately 85% recorded once. The V call is TRBV6-6, the J call TRBJ1-5; weak D call: TRBD1 (5 bases). Source: peripheral blood, taken 28 days after the second AZD1222 dose. This TCR came from an adult who received the AZD1222 COVID-19 vaccine. CDR3 amino acids: CASSYQRGPQHF. The CDR3, as DNA: TGTGCCAGCAGTTACCAGAGGGGGCCCCAGCATTTT.